This TCR beta chain came from a study of Ad26.COV2.S vaccination and SARS-CoV-2 variants. Worth noting for this clone: Its specificity is not known.

Study-wide results and caveats: Similar non-spike TCR breadth was observed in recipients of vaccine and of placebo. Spike-specific CD8+ and CD4+ T cell responses reportedly showed substantial breadth after vaccination. Participants in the vaccine arm had higher spike-specific TCR breadth; placebo recipients had lower.

Treatment defined: around 19 received Ad26.COV2.S at low or high dose, single or two shots; 5 received placebo; per-sample allocation not given. The study sampled participants on day 63 after the first vaccine or placebo injection. Adults aged 18-55 years in Boston included the donor. Data came from immunoSEQ multiplex PCR; TCRdb stores just in-frame clones and leaves some out. The sample has about 330,000 clones; approximately 87% are singletons. The origin of this receptor is a person between 18 and 60 years old who received the Ad26.COV2.S COVID-19 vaccine or a placebo. The sample consisted of peripheral blood, taken in a trial of Ad26.COV2.S vaccine versus placebo.

For the CDR3, the DNA is TGTGCTAGTGGTTTGGTAATTGACCCGGGACAGGACTCCTACGAGCAGTACTTC. Translated, it gives CASGLVIDPGQDSYEQYF. J is TRBJ2-7 and V is TRBV12-5; 8 bases match TRBD1. Trimming at V came to 0 bases and at J to 0 bases, leaving 10 bases not matched to a gene. The CDR3 is 18 amino acids. Germline lookup yields CDR1 LGHNT and CDR2 FRNRAP.